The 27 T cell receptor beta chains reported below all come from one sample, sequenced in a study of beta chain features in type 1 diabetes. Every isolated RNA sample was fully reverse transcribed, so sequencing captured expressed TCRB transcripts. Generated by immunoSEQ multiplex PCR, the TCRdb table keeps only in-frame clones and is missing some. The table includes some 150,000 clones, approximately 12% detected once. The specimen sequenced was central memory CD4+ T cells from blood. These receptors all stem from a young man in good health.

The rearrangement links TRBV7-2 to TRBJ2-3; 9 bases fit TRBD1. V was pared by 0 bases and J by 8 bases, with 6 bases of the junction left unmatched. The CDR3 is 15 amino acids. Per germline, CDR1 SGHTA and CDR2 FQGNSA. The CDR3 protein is CASSLAGGGQGTQYF. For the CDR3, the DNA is TGTGCCAGCAGCTTAGCGGGAGGGGGACAGGGTACGCAGTATTTT.

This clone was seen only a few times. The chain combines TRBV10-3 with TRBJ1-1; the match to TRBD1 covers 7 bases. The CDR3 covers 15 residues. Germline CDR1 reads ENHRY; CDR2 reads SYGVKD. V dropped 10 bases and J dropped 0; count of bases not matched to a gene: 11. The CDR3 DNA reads TGTGCCACCACAGGGGCTGGGAGCATGAACACTGAAGCTTTCTTT. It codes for CATTGAGSMNTEAFF.

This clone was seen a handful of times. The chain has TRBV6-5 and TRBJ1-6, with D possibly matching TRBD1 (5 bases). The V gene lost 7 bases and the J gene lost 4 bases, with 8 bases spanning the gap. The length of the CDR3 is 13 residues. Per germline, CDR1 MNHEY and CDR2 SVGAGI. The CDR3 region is CASMGPYNSPLHF. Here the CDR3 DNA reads TGTGCCAGCATGGGACCGTATAATTCACCCCTCCACTTT.

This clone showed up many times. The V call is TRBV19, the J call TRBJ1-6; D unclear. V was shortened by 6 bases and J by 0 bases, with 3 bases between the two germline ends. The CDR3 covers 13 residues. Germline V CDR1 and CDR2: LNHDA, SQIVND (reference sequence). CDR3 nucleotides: TGTGCCAGTAGCGTCTCCTATAATTCACCCCTCCACTTT. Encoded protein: CASSVSYNSPLHF.

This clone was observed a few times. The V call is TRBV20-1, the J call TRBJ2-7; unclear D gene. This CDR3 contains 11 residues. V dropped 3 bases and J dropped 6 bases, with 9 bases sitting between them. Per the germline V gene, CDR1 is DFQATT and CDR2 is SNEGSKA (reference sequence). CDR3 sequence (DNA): TGCAGTGCTAGCCGAACGAGCGAGCAGTACTTC. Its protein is CSASRTSEQYF.

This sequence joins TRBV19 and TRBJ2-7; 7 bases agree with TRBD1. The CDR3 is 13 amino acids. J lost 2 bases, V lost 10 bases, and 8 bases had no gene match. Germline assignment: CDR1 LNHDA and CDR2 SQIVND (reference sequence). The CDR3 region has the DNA TGTGCCACGTCGAGGGGACAGACCTACGAGCAGTACTTC. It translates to CATSRGQTYEQYF. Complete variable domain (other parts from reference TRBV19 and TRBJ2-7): DGGITQSPKYLFRKEGQNVTLSCEQNLNHDAMYWYRQDPGQGLRLIYYSQIVNDFQKGDIAEGYSVSREKKESFPLTVTSAQKNPTAFYLCATSRGQTYEQYFGPGTRLTVT.

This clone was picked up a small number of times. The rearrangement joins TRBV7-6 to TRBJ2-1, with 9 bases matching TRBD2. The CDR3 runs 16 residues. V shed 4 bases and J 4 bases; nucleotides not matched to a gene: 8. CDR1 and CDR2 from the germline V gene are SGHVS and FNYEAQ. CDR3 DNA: TGTGCCAGCAGCTCGCGCGGGGGGGCCTCGTACAATGAGCAGTTCTTC. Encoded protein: CASSSRGGASYNEQFF.

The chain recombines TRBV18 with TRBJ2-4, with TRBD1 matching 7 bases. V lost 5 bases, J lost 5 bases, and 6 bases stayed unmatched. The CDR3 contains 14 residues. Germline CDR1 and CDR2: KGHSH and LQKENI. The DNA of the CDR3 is TGTGCCAGCTCATCGACCGGGACAGAAAACATTCAGTACTTC. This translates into CASSSTGTENIQYF.

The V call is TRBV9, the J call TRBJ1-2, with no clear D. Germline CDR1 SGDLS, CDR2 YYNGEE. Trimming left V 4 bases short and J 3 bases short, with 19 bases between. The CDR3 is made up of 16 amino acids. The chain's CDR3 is CASSMGEGRTYYGYTF. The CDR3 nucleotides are TGTGCCAGCAGCATGGGTGAGGGTCGAACTTACTATGGCTACACCTTC.

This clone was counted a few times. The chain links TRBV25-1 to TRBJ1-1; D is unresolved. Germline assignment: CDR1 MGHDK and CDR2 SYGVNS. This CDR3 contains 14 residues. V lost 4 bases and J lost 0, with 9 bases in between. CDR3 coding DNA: TGTGCCAGCAGTGCCGGACTGTTGAACACTGAAGCTTTCTTT. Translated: CASSAGLLNTEAFF.

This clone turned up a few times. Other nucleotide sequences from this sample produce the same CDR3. The CDR3 region is CASSQELGNTGELFF. DNA of the CDR3: TGTGCCAGCAGCCAAGAGTTGGGGAACACCGGGGAGCTGTTTTTT. The chain carries TRBV14 and TRBJ2-2; D not certain. The CDR3 runs 15 residues. The germline V gene has CDR1 SGHDN and CDR2 FVKESK. Trimming took off 0 bases at V and 1 base at J, with 6 bases between the two ends.

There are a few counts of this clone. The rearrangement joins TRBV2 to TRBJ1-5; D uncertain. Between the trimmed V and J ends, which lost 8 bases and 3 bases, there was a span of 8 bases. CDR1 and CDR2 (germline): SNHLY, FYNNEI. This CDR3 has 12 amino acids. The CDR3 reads CASWADNQPQHF. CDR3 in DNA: TGTGCCAGCTGGGCGGACAATCAGCCCCAGCATTTT.

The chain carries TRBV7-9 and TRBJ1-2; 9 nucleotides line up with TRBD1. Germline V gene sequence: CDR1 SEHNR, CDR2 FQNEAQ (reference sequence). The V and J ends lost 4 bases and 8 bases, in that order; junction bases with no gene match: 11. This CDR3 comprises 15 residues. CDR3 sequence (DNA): TGTGCCAGCAGCTCTACAGGGGGCGCATTATCAGGCTACACCTTC. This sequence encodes CASSSTGGALSGYTF.

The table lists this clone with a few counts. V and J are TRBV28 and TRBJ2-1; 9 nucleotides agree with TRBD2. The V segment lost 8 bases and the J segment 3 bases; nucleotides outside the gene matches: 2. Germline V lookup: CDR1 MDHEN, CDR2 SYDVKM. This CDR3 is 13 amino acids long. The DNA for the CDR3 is TGTGCCAGCCGACTAGCGGTCTACAATGAGCAGTTCTTC. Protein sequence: CASRLAVYNEQFF.

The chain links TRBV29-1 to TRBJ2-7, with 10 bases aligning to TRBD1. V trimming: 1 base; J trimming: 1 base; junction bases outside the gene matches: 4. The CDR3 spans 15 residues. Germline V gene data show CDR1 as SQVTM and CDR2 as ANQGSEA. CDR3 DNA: TGCAGCGTTGAAGGTCGGGGACAGGGGTCCTACGAGCAGTACTTC. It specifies CSVEGRGQGSYEQYF.

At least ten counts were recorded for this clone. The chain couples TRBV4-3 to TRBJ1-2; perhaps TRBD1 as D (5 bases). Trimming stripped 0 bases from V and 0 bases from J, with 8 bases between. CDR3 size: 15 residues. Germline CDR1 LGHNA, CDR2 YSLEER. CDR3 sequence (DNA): TGCGCCAGCAGCCAAGATACAGGTCCTAACTATGGCTACACCTTC. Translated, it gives CASSQDTGPNYGYTF.

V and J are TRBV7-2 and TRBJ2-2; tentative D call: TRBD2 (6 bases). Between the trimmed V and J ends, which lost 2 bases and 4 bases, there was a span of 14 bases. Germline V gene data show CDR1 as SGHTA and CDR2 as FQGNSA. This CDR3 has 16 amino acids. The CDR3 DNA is TGTGCCAGCAGCTTAAGGCGGGATGGGAGCACCGGGGAGCTGTTTTTT. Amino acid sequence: CASSLRRDGSTGELFF.

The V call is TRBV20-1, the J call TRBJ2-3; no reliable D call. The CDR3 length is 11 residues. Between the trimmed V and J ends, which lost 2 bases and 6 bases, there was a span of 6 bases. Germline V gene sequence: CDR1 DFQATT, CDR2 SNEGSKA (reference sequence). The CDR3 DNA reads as TGCAGTGCTAGAATGATGGATACGCAGTATTTT. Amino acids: CSARMMDTQYF.

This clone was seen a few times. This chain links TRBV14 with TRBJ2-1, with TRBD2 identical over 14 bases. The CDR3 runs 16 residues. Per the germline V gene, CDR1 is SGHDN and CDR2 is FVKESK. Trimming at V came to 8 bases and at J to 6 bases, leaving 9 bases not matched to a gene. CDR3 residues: CASGRAGTSGGNEQFF. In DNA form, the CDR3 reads TGTGCCAGCGGCAGGGCCGGGACTAGCGGGGGCAATGAGCAGTTCTTC.

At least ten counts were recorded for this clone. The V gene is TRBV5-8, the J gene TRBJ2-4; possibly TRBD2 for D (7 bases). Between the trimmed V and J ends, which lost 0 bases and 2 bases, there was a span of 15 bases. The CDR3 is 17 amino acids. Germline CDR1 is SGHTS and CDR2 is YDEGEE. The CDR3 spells CASSLAGGTGTKNIQYF. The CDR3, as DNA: TGTGCCAGCAGCTTGGCGGGGGGCACGGGAACCAAAAACATTCAGTACTTC.

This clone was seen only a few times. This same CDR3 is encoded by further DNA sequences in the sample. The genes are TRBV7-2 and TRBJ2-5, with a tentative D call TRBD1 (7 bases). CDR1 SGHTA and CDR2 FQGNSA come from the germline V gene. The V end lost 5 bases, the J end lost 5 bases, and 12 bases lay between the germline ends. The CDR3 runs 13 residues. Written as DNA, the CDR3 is TGTGCCAGCAGCCGCAGGGGGAGGGAGACCCAGTACTTC. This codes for CASSRRGRETQYF.

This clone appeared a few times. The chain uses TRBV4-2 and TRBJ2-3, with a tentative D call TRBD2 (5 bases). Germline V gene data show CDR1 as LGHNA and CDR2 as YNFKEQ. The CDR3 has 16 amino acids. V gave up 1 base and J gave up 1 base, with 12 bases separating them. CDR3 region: CASSQVSSGGTDTQYF. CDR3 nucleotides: TGTGCCAGCAGCCAAGTGTCCAGCGGAGGCACAGATACGCAGTATTTT.

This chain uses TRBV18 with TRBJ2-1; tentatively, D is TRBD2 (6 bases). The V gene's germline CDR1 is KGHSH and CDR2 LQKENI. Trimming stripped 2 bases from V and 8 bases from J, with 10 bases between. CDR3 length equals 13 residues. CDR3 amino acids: CASSPEGGYEQFF. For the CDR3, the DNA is TGTGCCAGCTCACCAGAGGGAGGTTATGAGCAGTTCTTC.

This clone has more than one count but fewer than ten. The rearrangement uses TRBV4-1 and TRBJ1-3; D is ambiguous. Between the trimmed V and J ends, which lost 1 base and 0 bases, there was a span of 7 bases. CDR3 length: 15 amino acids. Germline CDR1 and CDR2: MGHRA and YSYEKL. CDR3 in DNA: TGCGCCAGCAGCCAAGTGAGATACTCTGGAAACACCATATATTTT. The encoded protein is CASSQVRYSGNTIYF.

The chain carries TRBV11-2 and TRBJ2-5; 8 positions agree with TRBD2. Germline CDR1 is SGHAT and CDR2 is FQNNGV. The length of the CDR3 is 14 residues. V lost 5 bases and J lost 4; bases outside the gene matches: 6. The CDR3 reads CASSQWGLGETQYF. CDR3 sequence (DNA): TGTGCCAGCAGCCAATGGGGACTAGGAGAGACCCAGTACTTC.

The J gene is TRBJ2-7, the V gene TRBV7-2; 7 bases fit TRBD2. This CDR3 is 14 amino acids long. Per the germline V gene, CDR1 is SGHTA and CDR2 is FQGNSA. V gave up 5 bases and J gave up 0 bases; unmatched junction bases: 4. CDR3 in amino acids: CASSLSGFSYEQYF. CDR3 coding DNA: TGTGCCAGCAGCCTTAGCGGGTTCTCCTACGAGCAGTACTTC.

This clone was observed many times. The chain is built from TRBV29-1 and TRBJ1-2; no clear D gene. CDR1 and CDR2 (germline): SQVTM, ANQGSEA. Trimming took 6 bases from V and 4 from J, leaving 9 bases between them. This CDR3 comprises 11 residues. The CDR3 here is CSVGEPYGYTF. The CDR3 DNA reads TGCAGCGTCGGTGAACCCTATGGCTACACCTTC.